This T cell receptor (beta chain) originates from a study of PD-1 blockade in classical Hodgkin lymphoma (dated by TCRdb to about 2020). Regarding the complete study: Nivolumab dosing was 3 mg/kg intravenously every 2 weeks, continuing until either disease progression or unacceptable toxicity. To define a peripheral blood immune signature of response to PD-1 blockade in classical Hodgkin lymphoma, the study combined TCR beta sequencing with CyTOF.

A remark on this clone: Which antigen it targets is not known. Base-call qualities are not available, and no considerably larger clone is one nucleotide away.

The time point tag for this specimen amounts to: cycle 4 day 1 (C4D1), after six to seven weeks of nivolumab. Every trial patient had relapsed after autologous stem cell transplantation, and cohorts A, B and C differed in prior brentuximab vedotin exposure. A total of approximately 51 patients with relapsed/refractory classical Hodgkin lymphoma made up the trial cohort, and each patient's best overall response was complete response, partial response or progressive disease. Single-agent nivolumab was administered to trial patients in the multi-cohort phase II CheckMate 205 trial. An independent review committee assessed best overall response using the 2007 International Working Group response criteria. Trial PBMCs were collected immediately before nivolumab initiation (C1D1) and during therapy at cycle 2 day 1 and cycle 4 day 1. After peripheral blood was drawn into 8 mL Vacutainer Cell Preparation Tubes, PBMCs were isolated by centrifugation and then cryopreserved.

Overall study results and their limits: By C4D1, a significant rise was seen in CD4+ TCR diversity but not in CD8+ TCR diversity (p=0.0027 vs p=0.16), and the rise was most apparent among complete responders (p=0.02). Newly diagnosed patients were reported to have lower baseline TCR diversity than healthy donors, and relapsed/refractory patients were reported to have lower baseline TCR diversity still. Baseline diversity similar to that of newly diagnosed patients was observed in trial patients achieving complete response, whereas significantly lower diversity was observed in partial responders and progressors. Only a single clinical trial cohort was studied, and what caused the repertoire differences, possibly disease activity or prior therapy, remained undefined. Patients starting nivolumab less than 1 year after ASCT had lower diversity and were excluded from later analyses to avoid confounding by immune reconstitution.

From cysteine to phenylalanine, the CDR3 is 15 amino acids long. The read is trimmed to its CDR3 DNA, 45 bases read in frame from base 1. From a lookup of the germline V gene, CDR1 and CDR2 are SGHAT and FQNNGV. For this chain, trimming is 6 bases at the V end and 4 bases at the J end, and the number of junction bases without a gene match is 10. The Qiagen DNeasy kit was used to extract genomic DNA both from unsorted PBMCs and from the negatively selected CD4+ and CD8+ fractions. Amplification of TCR beta CDR3 regions was done by immunoSEQ multiplex PCR with primers that anneal to V and J segments. A synthetic immune receptor repertoire was used to minimize amplification bias, and remaining bias was computationally removed after sequencing. The original pipeline was this. Custom Python scripts were used to quantify repertoire diversity as the Shannon entropy index. Unsorted, CD4+ and CD8+ repertoires were analyzed separately, except for combined analyses in which CD4+ and CD8+ sequences were merged in silico. Clonal expansion was defined as a frequency increase of at least 2-fold after treatment compared with C1D1, and clones undetected at baseline were assigned a pseudocount of 0.5. Clones with 0 or 1 copy at C1D1 were classified as singleton clones, and clones with 2 or more copies were classified as non-singleton clones. Clones expanded in unsorted samples were labelled as CD4+, CD8+ or unknown by matching protein sequences in sorted samples from the same patient. Diversity changes from C1D1 to C4D1 were tested in paired samples using Wilcoxon tests. TCRdb mirrors the immuneACCESS table, restricted to in-frame sequences. Some clones are absent from its copies; in checked studies, under half trace to an unresolved V gene, and the reason for the others is unknown. The V and J calls and clone size are taken from that table; D and trimming were inferred from the DNA. The sample contains some 90,000 clones, approximately 78% of them found a single time. Of the sample, less than 10% is held by the ten largest clones.

The clonotype comes from a human donor with classical Hodgkin lymphoma. The sequencing here drew on peripheral blood mononuclear cells (PBMCs), taken before the fourth cycle of nivolumab. Here the chain combines TRBV11-2 and TRBJ1-2, and TRBD1 matches 8 of the central bases. The nucleotide sequence is TGTGCCAGCAGTTGGACAGGGAGCTTCGGCTATGGCTACACCTTC. Its translation reads: CASSWTGSFGYGYTF.